This entry features one T cell receptor beta chain sequence. This sample is part of a study of blood T cell repertoires in COVID-19. Study-wide context: Samples taken during acute and convalescent COVID-19 were collected in the United States, Italy and Spain. In each case, the material was cDNA or gDNA derived from T cells, B-cell-depleted T cells, or PBMCs.

The CDR3 runs 19 residues. Germline CDR1 is MNHEY and CDR2 is SVGEGT. V gave up 2 bases and J gave up 3 bases; unmatched junction bases: 12. Per the original data handling: Counts of nucleated cells, estimated from reference gene primer amplification, were obtained. TCRdb keeps only in-frame clones here, not all; method: immunoSEQ multiplex PCR. The V and J calls and the clone size are those of that table, but D and trimming were determined from the DNA. The sample lists around 72,000 clones, about nine tenths occurring once. The sequence derives from a man aged 50 or older with active COVID-19. Sequenced input: peripheral blood. The J gene is TRBJ2-5, the V gene TRBV6-2 or TRBV6-3; 13 bases fit TRBD2. This CDR3 reads CASSYRRLAGGPIEETQYF. In nucleotides, the CDR3 is TGTGCCAGCAGTTACCGCCGACTAGCGGGGGGACCAATTGAAGAGACCCAGTACTTC.